Below, 15 T cell receptor beta chains from the same sample are listed, as sequenced in a study of long-term antiretroviral therapy in people with HIV. This was the immunoSEQ v3.0 assay at survey level. The assay was immunoSEQ multiplex PCR, and TCRdb's table has in-frame clones only and misses some. The sample consists of 25,000 to 30,000 clones, roughly four fifths of them appearing once. Sequenced here: unsorted PBMCs, sampled 0.8 years before starting antiretroviral therapy. These receptors were obtained from a man aged 18 to 29 with HIV.

This chain connects TRBV5-1 to TRBJ2-7; D unclear. This CDR3 comprises 13 residues. The V end lost 0 bases, the J end lost 6 bases, and 10 bases lay between the germline ends. The germline V gene has CDR1 SGHRS and CDR2 YFSETQ. In DNA form, the CDR3 reads TGCGCCAGCAGCTTGGCCGCAAGTTTCGAGCAGTACTTC. Protein product: CASSLAASFEQYF.

V and J are TRBV10-1 and TRBJ2-7; D unclear. The CDR3 has 14 amino acids. Germline V gene sequence: CDR1 WNHNN, CDR2 SYGVQD (reference sequence). Trimming took 3 bases from V and 4 from J, leaving 13 bases between them. CDR3 sequence (DNA): TGCGCCAGCAGTGACGGCGGACCACAATACGAGCAGTACTTC. This gives the protein CASSDGGPQYEQYF.

The rearrangement joins TRBV9 to TRBJ2-3; weak D call: TRBD1 (5 bases). The CDR3 is 17 amino acids. The germline V gene encodes CDR1 SGDLS and CDR2 YYNGEE. V lost 0 bases to trimming and J lost 0 bases, with 14 bases between them. The CDR3 sequence: CASSVEDTGRSTDTQYF. DNA for the CDR3: TGTGCCAGCAGCGTAGAAGACACAGGCCGAAGCACAGATACGCAGTATTTT.

The CDR3 spells CATSRASGYLIQETQYF. CDR3 coding DNA: TGTGCCACCAGCAGGGCTAGCGGGTATTTGATCCAAGAGACCCAGTACTTC. J is TRBJ2-5 and V is TRBV15; 8 bases agree with TRBD2. Germline loops: CDR1 LNHNV, CDR2 YYDKDF (reference sequence). The junction had 10 bases not matched to a gene; V was cut back by 3 bases and J by 1 base. The length of the CDR3 is 17 residues.

This clone was observed a few times. Other nucleotide sequences in the sample specify the same CDR3. CDR3: CASSLATNEKLFF. DNA of the CDR3: TGTGCCTCCAGCCTGGCAACTAATGAAAAACTGTTTTTT. The chain joins TRBV7-9 to TRBJ1-4; D remains ambiguous. The CDR3 length is 13 residues. CDR1 and CDR2 (germline): SEHNR, FQNEAQ (reference sequence). The ends were cut back, 11 bases at V and 0 bases at J, with 10 bases in the middle.

The chain uses TRBV2 and TRBJ2-7, with 11 bases matching TRBD1. The V segment lost 1 base and the J segment 1 base; nucleotides outside the gene matches: 0. Germline-derived CDR1 and CDR2 are SNHLY and FYNNEI. The CDR3 extends over 15 amino acids. CDR3 sequence reads: CASSEGDRGSYEQYF. As DNA, the CDR3 is TGTGCCAGCAGTGAAGGGGACAGGGGGTCCTACGAGCAGTACTTC.

The rearrangement joins TRBV7-3 to TRBJ2-7, with D perhaps matching TRBD1 or TRBD2 (6 bases each). Germline CDR1 and CDR2: SGHTA and FQGTGA. Trimming took off 4 bases at V and 6 bases at J, with 16 bases between the two ends. CDR3 length equals 14 residues. CDR3 in amino acids: CASSSDPQGLEQYF. CDR3 DNA sequence: TGTGCCAGCAGCTCCGACCCACAGGGACTCGAGCAGTACTTC.

The chain couples TRBV19 to TRBJ1-2; 7 bases are shared with TRBD1. J gave up 2 bases and V 7 bases, and 10 bases lay outside the gene matches. This CDR3 is 15 amino acids long. Germline lookup yields CDR1 LNHDA and CDR2 SQIVND (reference sequence). In DNA form, the CDR3 reads TGTGCCAGTACCCCCTTGGGACAGAGAAACTATGGCTACACCTTC. It is translated as CASTPLGQRNYGYTF.

V and J are TRBV7-9 and TRBJ1-2, with a weak D call TRBD1 (6 bases). The CDR3 has 13 amino acids. Germline V gene sequence: CDR1 SEHNR, CDR2 FQNEAQ (reference sequence). V lost 4 bases to trimming and J lost 7 bases, with 13 bases between them. CDR3 residues: CASSSEGGFGYTF. The CDR3 bases are TGTGCCAGCAGCTCTGAGGGGGGCTTTGGCTACACCTTC.

The CDR3 DNA is TGTGCCAGCAGAACCTTCAGGGGGCGCGACTATGGCTACACCTTC. It specifies CASRTFRGRDYGYTF. The chain recombines TRBV6-5 with TRBJ1-2; TRBD1 aligns across 8 bases. The V gene end was trimmed by 6 bases and the J gene end by 3 bases; junction bases not matched to a gene: 9. The germline CDR1 and CDR2 sequences are MNHEY and SVGAGI. The CDR3 loop spans 15 amino acids.

The chain links TRBV5-4 to TRBJ2-7, with D unclear. The CDR3 runs to 15 residues. Trimming shortened V by 4 bases and J by 3 bases, and 17 bases separated the two germline ends. Germline V lookup: CDR1 SGHNT, CDR2 YYREEE (reference sequence). CDR3 nucleotide sequence: TGTGCCAGCAGCCTGGCGAGGATTTCGAGCTACGAGCAGTACTTC. Its protein is CASSLARISSYEQYF.

The CDR3 bases are TGTGCCAGTACTCCAGGGCCCTTCTACGAGCAGTACTTC. This gives the protein CASTPGPFYEQYF. V usage is TRBV19 and J usage is TRBJ2-7, with D perhaps TRBD1 (5 bases). V lost 7 bases to trimming and J lost 3 bases, with 13 bases between them. Germline V CDR1 and CDR2: LNHDA, SQIVND (reference sequence). CDR3 size: 13 residues.

This clone came up once. The rearrangement joins TRBV7-8 to TRBJ2-1; 7 bases match TRBD2. Germline V lookup: CDR1 SGHVS, CDR2 FQNEAQ. The CDR3 sequence is 14 residues long. The V gene end was trimmed by 6 bases and the J gene end by 4 bases; junction bases not matched to a gene: 6. The CDR3 coding sequence is TGTGCCAGCAGGCCAGCGGGACTGTACAATGAGCAGTTCTTC. Its translation: CASRPAGLYNEQFF. Filled out from reference TRBV7-8 and TRBJ2-1, the complete variable domain reads GAGVSQSPRYKVAKRGQDVALRCDPISGHVSLFWYQQALGQGPEFLTYFQNEAQLDKSGLPSDRFFAERPEGSVSTLKIQRTQQEDSAVYLCASRPAGLYNEQFFGPGTRLTVL.

Here the CDR3 reads CASSLPPPRLLTGYTF. CDR3 sequence (DNA): TGTGCCAGCAGTTTGCCCCCCCCAAGGTTGCTAACTGGCTACACCTTC. V is TRBV28 and J is TRBJ1-2, with D hard to call. This CDR3 is 16 amino acids long. Germline V CDR1 and CDR2: MDHEN, SYDVKM. V lost 3 bases to trimming and J lost 7 bases, with 21 bases between them.

The gene calls are TRBV19 and TRBJ2-5; tentatively, D is TRBD2 (5 bases). CDR1 is LNHDA, CDR2 SQIVND, per germline (reference sequence). With 1 base removed from V and 11 bases from J, the gap between germline ends came to 14 bases. The CDR3 contains 13 residues. The CDR3 coding sequence is TGTGCCAGTAGTATAGCGGACGGGGATGAGCAGTACTTC. It specifies CASSIADGDEQYF.